This T cell receptor (beta chain) was identified during a study of shared clonotypes between healthy human individuals. Study information: Donors were two women and a few men aged 18 to 49. Plates per donor: three CD4 naive, three CD4 memory, two CD8 naive, one CD8 memory.

General study findings and limits: With several donors compared, around 5.4% of naive CD4 clonotypes were shared. The represented genetic and exposure-history diversity was limited by the small number of donors.

The naive CD8 subset, CD45RO-negative cells positively selected for CCR7, excluded terminally differentiated effector memory CD45RA+ cells. The CDR3 is 14 residues long. V was trimmed by 2 bases and J by 0 bases, leaving 8 bases between them. From germline, CDR1 is SGHDT and CDR2 YYEEEE. TCRdb's copy holds only in-frame clones and misses some; the assay was immunoSEQ multiplex PCR. The sample carries more than 2 million clones, about 95% recorded once. As for this clone: Its antigen is as yet unknown.

The chain is built from TRBV5-6 and TRBJ1-2; D not resolved. The clonotype originates from a young man in good health. Sequenced: naive CD8+ T cells sorted from blood. The CDR3 DNA sequence: TGTGCCAGCAGCTTTGGCGGATCTAACTATGGCTACACCTTC. Amino acids: CASSFGGSNYGYTF.